The 17 T cell receptor beta chains below were found in one sample sequenced in a study of prognosis after radiotherapy for stage I lung cancer. The genomic DNA TCR beta CDR3 region underwent two rounds of multiplex PCR. The use of primers specific to each TRBV and TRBJ gene characterized first-round PCR. TCRdb recomputed calls from the multiplex PCR reads with MiXCR, one row per CDR3 protein. Of 22,000 or so distinct CDR3 sequences listed, around 45% are singletons. The sample consisted of PBMCs, taken before or after stereotactic body radiation therapy (not recorded which). The receptors come from a donor at least 50 years old with non-small cell lung cancer.

As concerns this clonotype: A read error likely explains this, since a far larger clone differs by one base. The genes are TRBV20-1 and TRBJ2-1, with 8 positions matching TRBD2. The CDR3 has 14 amino acids. CDR1 and CDR2 (germline): DFQATT, SNEGSKA (reference sequence). The CDR3 bases are TGCAGCACGGGGGCTAGCGGGTACCAAGAGACCCAGTTCTTC. Translation gives CSTGASGYQETQFF.

This clonotype turned up a few times. This sequence may be a read error, since a much larger clone differs from it by one base. This sequence joins TRBV5-4 and TRBJ2-5, with 9 bases identical to TRBD2. The end of the DNA aligns better with TRBJ2-1, so the J call may be wrong. Germline CDR1 SGHNT, CDR2 YYREEE (reference sequence). This CDR3 spans 16 amino acids. This chain's CDR3 is CDSSAASGARYNEQFF. CDR3 in DNA: TGTGACAGCAGCGCAGCTAGCGGGGCAAGATACAATGAGCAGTTCTTC.

As for this clonotype: One end of the junction varies from germline; a read error may be responsible. The V gene is TRBV7-3, the J gene TRBJ1-6, with D possibly TRBD1 on 6 matching bases. The germline V gene encodes CDR1 SGHTA and CDR2 FQGTGA. The CDR3 contains 14 residues. CDR3 DNA: TGTGCCAGAAGCGAGCAGGGGATCGGGTCACCCCTCCAATTT. This translates into CARSEQGIGSPLQF.

The rearrangement joins TRBV12-3 or TRBV12-4 to TRBJ1-1, with a weak D call TRBD1 (6 bases). Trimming removed 5 bases at V and 2 bases at J, with 21 bases between. The CDR3 contains 17 residues. CDR3 region: CASSLGRGQERNTEAFF. The CDR3 DNA reads TGTGCCAGCAGTCTCGGACGGGGACAAGAAAGAAACACTGAAGCTTTCTTT.

The count of this clonotype is one. The CDR3 sequence: CASSIVGLAGGHNEQFF. DNA of the CDR3: TGTGCCAGTAGTATAGTTGGACTAGCGGGGGGACACAATGAGCAGTTCTTC. The chain combines TRBV19 with TRBJ2-1; TRBD2 aligns across 14 bases. CDR3 size: 17 residues. J gave up 5 bases and V 1 base, and 4 bases lay outside the gene matches. The germline gives CDR1 LNHDA, CDR2 SQIVND (reference sequence).

This clonotype was found a few times. The chain joins TRBV29-1 to TRBJ2-3; D is ambiguous. CDR1 is SQVTM, CDR2 ANQGSEA, per germline. Trimming took 8 bases from V and 2 from J, leaving 20 bases between them. The CDR3 sequence is 15 residues long. The CDR3 spells CSYYNGLNLTDTQYF. CDR3 sequence (DNA): TGCAGCTACTACAACGGGCTGAACCTCACAGATACGCAGTATTTT.

The genes are TRBV4-1 and TRBJ1-6, with D possibly matching TRBD1 (5 bases). Germline loops: CDR1 MGHRA, CDR2 YSYEKL. The CDR3 covers 15 residues. The germline V and J ends were trimmed by 3 bases and 11 bases, with 17 bases remaining between them. The CDR3 DNA follows: TGCGCCAGCAGCCATGACCGGGACGTGGGGACACCCCTCCACTTT. It yields the protein CASSHDRDVGTPLHF.

Many counts were recorded for this clonotype. Its ends do not fully match the called genes, so a read error is possible. CDR3 sequence: CASREAGLTYEQYF. The CDR3 nucleotides read TGTGCCAGCAGGGAAGCGGGACTGACCTACGAGCAGTACTTC. This chain links TRBV2 with TRBJ2-7; 7 nucleotides agree with TRBD2. The germline gives CDR1 SNHLY, CDR2 FYNNEI. This CDR3 has 14 residues.

This clonotype showed up many times. The chain is built from TRBV20-1 and TRBJ2-1; a weak D match, TRBD2 (6 bases). In germline, CDR1 is DFQATT, CDR2 SNEGSKA (reference sequence). The CDR3 has 15 residues. Deletions cut 3 bases from V and 3 bases from J, with 15 bases between. The CDR3 loop reads CSARGLAFSYNEQFF. The CDR3 nucleotides read TGCAGTGCTAGGGGCCTAGCGTTTAGCTACAATGAGCAGTTCTTC.

This clonotype was seen ten or more times. The CDR3, as DNA: TGTGCCAGCAGGGGGGTGAACACTGAAGCTTTCTTT. It codes for CASRGVNTEAFF. V gene TRBV9 combines with J gene TRBJ1-1, with D maybe TRBD1 (5 bases). This CDR3 region has 12 residues. Germline V gene data show CDR1 as SGDLS and CDR2 as YYNGEE. V lost 5 bases and J lost 0, with 5 bases in between.

The J gene is TRBJ2-7, the V gene TRBV20-1; D perhaps matches TRBD2 (5 bases). V shed 5 bases and J shed 7 bases, with 12 bases lying between them. Per germline, CDR1 DFQATT and CDR2 SNEGSKA (reference sequence). This CDR3 has 11 residues. The CDR3 DNA is TGCAGTGCTGGCCCCCCGGGGGAGCAGTACTTC. It encodes CSAGPPGEQYF.

Written as DNA, the CDR3 is TGCAGTGCTTTGGGACAGACCAGGGAATTGAACACTGAAGCTTTCTTT. Amino acids: CSALGQTRELNTEAFF. The chain combines TRBV20-1 with TRBJ1-1, with TRBD1 matching over 7 bases. V lost 5 bases, J lost 0 bases, and 12 bases stayed unmatched. The V gene's germline CDR1 is DFQATT and CDR2 SNEGSKA (reference sequence). The CDR3 has 16 residues.

This clonotype was counted many times. V usage is TRBV20-1 and J usage is TRBJ2-6; 16 nucleotides agree with TRBD2. Per the germline V gene, CDR1 is DFQATT and CDR2 is SNEGSKA (reference sequence). The trim removed 7 bases at V and 2 bases at J, leaving 11 bases unmatched. The CDR3 runs 19 residues. The CDR3 sequence: CSVTAGTSGRGPGANVLTF. DNA of the CDR3: TGCAGTGTTACAGCGGGGACTAGCGGGAGGGGACCTGGGGCCAACGTCCTGACTTTC.

The V gene is TRBV6-1, the J gene TRBJ2-7; TRBD2 matches at 10 bases. After removal of 6 bases from V and 3 bases from J, the junction contained 17 bases not matched to a gene. The CDR3 runs 18 residues. CDR1 and CDR2 (germline): MNHNS, SASEGT. As DNA, the CDR3 is TGTGCCAGCAGGTCTCCCCTCGGAGTAGCGGGAGGTCACTACGAGCAGTACTTC. As protein: CASRSPLGVAGGHYEQYF.

This chain uses TRBV6-1 with TRBJ1-6, with D hard to call. V shed 6 bases and J shed 4 bases, with 16 bases lying between them. The CDR3 spans 16 residues. The V gene's germline CDR1 is MNHNS and CDR2 SASEGT. The CDR3 reads CASSPTPDLYNSPLHF. The CDR3 coding sequence is TGTGCCAGCAGCCCCACTCCGGACCTTTATAATTCACCCCTCCACTTT.

This clonotype counts as medium-sized (0.01 to 0.1%). The chain joins TRBV6-2 or TRBV6-3 to TRBJ1-2; the D gene is possibly TRBD1 (6 bases). The ends were cut back, 6 bases at V and 4 bases at J, with 18 bases in the middle. This CDR3 comprises 15 residues. Germline V CDR1 and CDR2: MNHEY, SVGEGT. In nucleotides, the CDR3 is TGTGCCAGCAGAGAACCGGGACAACCACCCTATGGCTACACCTTC. Encoded protein: CASREPGQPPYGYTF.

The genes are TRBV2 and TRBJ2-7, with 7 bases that match TRBD2. The CDR3 contains 14 residues. V was pared by 6 bases and J by 1 base, with 6 bases of the junction left unmatched. Germline V gene lookup returns CDR1 SNHLY and CDR2 FYNNEI. CDR3 amino acids: CASRYWRGSYEQYF. The CDR3 DNA is TGTGCCAGCAGATACTGGCGGGGGTCCTACGAGCAGTACTTC.